The 29 T cell receptor beta chains presented below share a single source sample, sequenced in a study of cytomegalovirus exposure and HLA in healthy donors. The PCR contained 60 Vbeta and 13 Jbeta primers. Method: immunoSEQ multiplex PCR; TCRdb's copy keeps in-frame clones and lacks some. Of some 120,000 clones in the sample, roughly 78% were seen once. Sequencing was performed on PBMCs. The source is a man aged 25 to 40 in good health and CMV-seronegative.

Comments on this clone: One end of the junction varies from germline; a read error may be responsible. The chain combines TRBV5-6 with TRBJ1-2; 8 nucleotides align to TRBD1. Germline CDR1 reads SGHDT; CDR2 reads YYEEEE. CDR3 size: 15 residues. DNA for the CDR3: TGTGCCAGCAGCTTGGCAGGCGGGACAGGACTAGGCTACCCCTTC. Its protein product is CASSLAGGTGLGYPF.

The genes are TRBV7-3 and TRBJ2-5, with TRBD2 identical over 8 bases. Germline V gene lookup returns CDR1 SGHTA and CDR2 FQGTGA. This CDR3 contains 15 residues. V was pared by 5 bases and J by 1 base, with 6 bases of the junction left unmatched. CDR3 nucleotides: TGTGCCAGCAGCCCGCACGGGAGGGGCCAAGAGACCCAGTACTTC. It specifies CASSPHGRGQETQYF. Variable domain in full (rest from reference TRBV7-3 and TRBJ2-5): GAGVSQTPSNKVTEKGKYVELRCDPISGHTALYWYRQSLGQGPEFLIYFQGTGAADDSGLPNDRFFAVRPEGSVSTLKIQRTERGDSAVYLCASSPHGRGQETQYFGPGTRLLVL.

CDR3 in DNA: TGCAGCGCCACACAGGTTAGGGAGCAGTACTTC. This gives the protein CSATQVREQYF. The chain recombines TRBV29-1 with TRBJ2-7; weak D call: TRBD1 (5 bases). V lost 7 bases and J 7 bases, leaving 14 bases between the germline ends. CDR1 and CDR2 from the germline V gene are SQVTM and ANQGSEA. The CDR3 runs to 11 residues.

The rearrangement links TRBV5-5 to TRBJ2-1, with 16 bases identical to TRBD2. Germline CDR1 is SGHKS and CDR2 is YYEKEE (reference sequence). This CDR3 has 18 amino acids. The V gene end was trimmed by 4 bases and the J gene end by 7 bases; junction bases not matched to a gene: 11. The CDR3 loop reads CASSPGTSGRAITNEQFF. In DNA form, the CDR3 reads TGTGCCAGCAGCCCGGGGACTAGCGGGAGGGCCATCACGAATGAGCAGTTCTTC.

J is TRBJ1-1 and V is TRBV10-3, with D possibly being TRBD1 (6 bases). CDR1 is ENHRY, CDR2 SYGVKD, per germline. V gave up 5 bases and J gave up 3 bases, with 22 bases separating them. This CDR3 comprises 17 residues. CDR3: CAISPGGGRGEDTEAFF. Here the CDR3 DNA reads TGTGCCATCAGTCCCGGGGGGGGGCGCGGGGAGGACACTGAAGCTTTCTTT.

V and J are TRBV7-6 and TRBJ2-1, with 9 bases fitting TRBD1. Germline CDR1 and CDR2: SGHVS and FNYEAQ. V was clipped by 1 base and J by 2 bases; unmatched bases: 3. The CDR3 is made up of 16 amino acids. Here the CDR3 reads CASSLGGQGTYNEQFF. The CDR3 nucleotides read TGTGCCAGCAGCTTAGGGGGACAGGGAACCTACAATGAGCAGTTCTTC.

This chain joins TRBV13 and TRBJ1-2; possible D gene TRBD1, 6 bases. CDR3 length: 14 amino acids. Trimming pared 1 base from V and 4 bases from J, leaving 10 bases between. Per germline, CDR1 PRHDT and CDR2 FYEKMQ (reference sequence). The CDR3 DNA reads as TGTGCCAGCAGCTTAGAACAGGGAAGCTATGGCTACACCTTC. It yields the protein CASSLEQGSYGYTF.

The genes are TRBV28 and TRBJ2-1; 11 bases fit TRBD2. This CDR3 is 14 amino acids long. V lost 6 bases and J lost 6; bases outside the gene matches: 4. In germline, CDR1 is MDHEN, CDR2 SYDVKM. This chain's CDR3 is CASSLAGGRNEQFF. CDR3 nucleotides: TGTGCCAGCAGCTTAGCGGGAGGGCGCAATGAGCAGTTCTTC.

This clone was observed a few times. This chain connects TRBV9 to TRBJ2-3, with TRBD2 matching over 7 bases. This CDR3 region has 14 residues. Germline V lookup: CDR1 SGDLS, CDR2 YYNGEE. Losses at the gene ends were 5 bases for V and 0 bases for J; bases not matched to a gene: 3. The CDR3 DNA sequence: TGTGCCAGCAGTCGCGGGGGTAGCACAGATACGCAGTATTTT. It translates to CASSRGGSTDTQYF. Filled out from reference TRBV9 and TRBJ2-3, the complete variable domain reads DSGVTQTPKHLITATGQRVTLRCSPRSGDLSVYWYQQSLDQGLQFLIQYYNGEERAKGNILERFSAQQFPDLHSELNLSSLELGDSALYFCASSRGGSTDTQYFGPGTRLTVL.

The rearrangement uses TRBV27 and TRBJ1-1, with D possibly being TRBD1 (6 bases). Germline CDR1 MNHEY, CDR2 SMNVEV (reference sequence). The CDR3 consists of 14 residues. Trimming shortened V by 7 bases and J by 1 base, and 13 bases separated the two germline ends. The CDR3 sequence is CASMAGTKNTEAFF. The CDR3 DNA reads as TGTGCCAGCATGGCCGGGACAAAGAACACTGAAGCTTTCTTT.

The CDR3, as DNA: TGTGCCATCAGTGAGTCGGGACAGGGGTTCACTGAAGCTTTCTTT. Protein product: CAISESGQGFTEAFF. This rearrangement joins TRBV10-3 to TRBJ1-1, with TRBD1 identical over 10 bases. The ends lost 0 bases at V and 4 bases at J; junction bases unmatched: 2. Germline V CDR1 and CDR2: ENHRY, SYGVKD. The length of the CDR3 is 15 residues.

The chain joins TRBV7-8 to TRBJ2-3; tentatively, D is TRBD1 (6 bases). The V gene's germline CDR1 is SGHVS and CDR2 FQNEAQ. Trimming removed 1 base from V and 5 bases from J, with 13 bases in between. The CDR3 is 15 residues long. CDR3 in amino acids: CASSLEQKTGDTQYF. The CDR3 nucleotides are TGTGCCAGCAGCTTAGAACAAAAGACAGGAGATACGCAGTATTTT.

The chain combines TRBV9 with TRBJ2-7, with TRBD2 matching 9 bases. This CDR3 has 18 amino acids. Germline CDR1 is SGDLS and CDR2 is YYNGEE. V shed 1 base, J shed 5 bases, and the junction held 16 bases outside the gene matches. The CDR3 spells CASSVTPSIAGVWDEQYF. The CDR3 nucleotides are TGTGCCAGCAGCGTAACGCCCTCAATAGCGGGAGTATGGGACGAGCAGTACTTC.

V gene TRBV5-1 combines with J gene TRBJ2-1, with 8 bases identical to TRBD1. CDR3 length: 14 amino acids. The ends lost 4 bases at V and 6 bases at J; junction bases unmatched: 6. Germline lookup yields CDR1 SGHRS and CDR2 YFSETQ. CDR3 bases: TGCGCCAGCAGCGGCGGGACAGGCGGCAATGAGCAGTTCTTC. Encoded protein: CASSGGTGGNEQFF.

This sequence joins TRBV19 and TRBJ2-1; possible D gene TRBD2, 6 bases. From germline, CDR1 is LNHDA and CDR2 SQIVND (reference sequence). Trimming shortened V by 7 bases and J by 2 bases, and 12 bases separated the two germline ends. This CDR3 has 14 residues. The CDR3 region is CASTPGVPYNEQFF. The CDR3, as DNA: TGTGCCAGTACCCCGGGGGTCCCCTACAATGAGCAGTTCTTC.

Comments on this clone: An end of the junction does not agree with germline; a read error may underlie this. The gene calls are TRBV7-9 and TRBJ1-2; 9 nucleotides match TRBD1. The germline V gene encodes CDR1 SEHNR and CDR2 FQNEAQ (reference sequence). The CDR3 sequence is 18 residues long. CDR3 in amino acids: CSSSLGSGLGTGIYGYTF. The CDR3 DNA is TGTTCCAGCAGCTTAGGGTCTGGTTTGGGGACAGGGATCTATGGCTACACCTTC.

This chain links TRBV5-1 with TRBJ1-2; 10 bases agree with TRBD1. The V gene end was trimmed by 4 bases and the J gene end by 8 bases; junction bases not matched to a gene: 11. This CDR3 has 15 amino acids. The V gene's germline CDR1 is SGHRS and CDR2 YFSETQ. CDR3 loop: CASSRLGQGREGYTF. The DNA of the CDR3 is TGCGCCAGCAGCCGTTTGGGACAGGGGAGAGAAGGCTACACCTTC.

The chain uses TRBV27 and TRBJ2-3; D ambiguous. The CDR3 runs to 14 residues. V shed 2 bases and J shed 4 bases, with 10 bases lying between them. The germline V gene encodes CDR1 MNHEY and CDR2 SMNVEV (reference sequence). The CDR3, as DNA: TGTGCCAGCAGTTTACCAGCCCAGGCAGATACGCAGTATTTT. As protein: CASSLPAQADTQYF.

This clone was observed a single time. J is TRBJ2-1 and V is TRBV7-9; D perhaps matches TRBD1 (6 bases). The CDR3 has 12 residues. Trimming took off 5 bases at V and 10 bases at J, with 12 bases between the two ends. CDR1 is SEHNR and CDR2 is FQNEAQ in the germline V gene (reference sequence). The CDR3: CASSQGSFEQFF. CDR3 DNA sequence: TGTGCCAGCAGCCAGGGGTCTTTCGAGCAGTTCTTC.

The rearrangement uses TRBV15 and TRBJ2-1; 9 bases line up with TRBD2. CDR3 length: 16 amino acids. Trimming at V came to 3 bases and at J to 6 bases, leaving 9 bases not matched to a gene. Germline CDR1 LNHNV, CDR2 YYDKDF (reference sequence). The DNA of the CDR3 is TGTGCCACCAGCAGGGGGCGAGATAGCGGGAGCAATGAGCAGTTCTTC. Amino acids: CATSRGRDSGSNEQFF.

This clone was recorded only once. This sequence joins TRBV7-3 and TRBJ2-7; TRBD1 matches 9 bases. Germline CDR1 reads SGHTA; CDR2 reads FQGTGA. The CDR3 totals 13 residues. V was pared by 5 bases and J by 4 bases, with 3 bases of the junction left unmatched. The DNA for the CDR3 is TGTGCCAGCAGCACGGGACAGGGTTACGAGCAGTACTTC. Amino acids: CASSTGQGYEQYF.

This clone turned up a few times. The chain combines TRBV27 with TRBJ1-2, with TRBD1 matching 11 bases. V lost 4 bases, J lost 4 bases, and 5 bases stayed unmatched. This CDR3 region has 15 residues. The germline CDR1 and CDR2 sequences are MNHEY and SMNVEV (reference sequence). This CDR3 reads CASSSLGQGGYGYTF. In nucleotides, the CDR3 is TGTGCCAGCAGTTCGCTGGGACAGGGGGGCTATGGCTACACCTTC.

This chain connects TRBV5-4 to TRBJ1-1; a weak D match, TRBD1 (6 bases). Germline CDR1 is SGHNT and CDR2 is YYREEE (reference sequence). The length of the CDR3 is 15 residues. V was pared by 3 bases and J by 1 base, with 13 bases between. The CDR3 sequence: CASSSWDIENTEAFF. DNA of the CDR3: TGTGCCAGCAGCTCCTGGGACATCGAGAACACTGAAGCTTTCTTT.

V usage is TRBV4-1 and J usage is TRBJ1-1, with 8 bases lining up with TRBD1. CDR3 length equals 15 residues. Germline CDR1 and CDR2: MGHRA and YSYEKL. The trim removed 3 bases at V and 5 bases at J, leaving 8 bases unmatched. In DNA, the CDR3 is TGCGCCAGCAGCCAGCAAACAGGGGGGAGGACTGAAGCTTTCTTT. It codes for CASSQQTGGRTEAFF.

The V call is TRBV4-2, the J call TRBJ2-7, with D possibly matching TRBD2 (6 bases). Trimming removed 1 base from V and 5 bases from J, with 12 bases in between. This CDR3 has 14 amino acids. The germline CDR1 and CDR2 sequences are LGHNA and YNFKEQ. The CDR3 DNA reads TGTGCCAGCAGCCAAGTTTTGGAGCGGGACGAGCAGTACTTC. As protein: CASSQVLERDEQYF.

This chain joins TRBV18 and TRBJ1-1; 8 nucleotides align to TRBD1. From germline, CDR1 is KGHSH and CDR2 LQKENI. V was pared by 5 bases and J by 5 bases, with 10 bases of the junction left unmatched. This CDR3 region has 15 residues. CDR3 region: CASSGGQGARTEAFF. In DNA, the CDR3 is TGTGCCAGCTCAGGGGGCCAGGGGGCGCGAACTGAAGCTTTCTTT.

The rearrangement joins TRBV27 to TRBJ2-7, with D maybe TRBD2 (6 bases). Germline CDR1 reads MNHEY; CDR2 reads SMNVEV (reference sequence). The CDR3 has 14 amino acids. Deletions cut 6 bases from V and 0 bases from J, with 12 bases between. In DNA, the CDR3 is TGTGCCAGCAGACCTGGCGGGACCTCCTACGAGCAGTACTTC. Translating it yields CASRPGGTSYEQYF.

V is TRBV18 and J is TRBJ2-7; 15 nucleotides align to TRBD2. The CDR3 runs to 17 residues. Germline V gene data show CDR1 as KGHSH and CDR2 as LQKENI. V trimming: 3 bases; J trimming: 5 bases; junction bases outside the gene matches: 8. In nucleotides, the CDR3 is TGTGCCAGCTCACCGACCGGACTAGCGGGAGGGCCCCACGAGCAGTACTTC. Amino acids: CASSPTGLAGGPHEQYF. The whole variable domain, remainder taken from reference TRBV18 and TRBJ2-7, is NAGVMQNPRHLVRRRGQEARLRCSPMKGHSHVYWYRQLPEEGLKFMVYLQKENIIDESGMPKERFSAEFPKEGPSILRIQQVVRGDSAAYFCASSPTGLAGGPHEQYFGPGTRLTVT.

J is TRBJ1-3 and V is TRBV30; D unclear. Trimming shortened V by 5 bases and J by 4 bases, and 12 bases separated the two germline ends. The CDR3 runs to 13 residues. The germline CDR1 and CDR2 sequences are GTSNPN and SVGIG (reference sequence). The CDR3: CAWGDGAGNTIYF. The CDR3 DNA is TGTGCCTGGGGCGACGGAGCGGGAAACACCATATATTTT.